The 24 T cell receptor beta chains below all came from one sample that was sequenced in a study of glioma-infiltrating T cells after dendritic cell vaccination. Produced via immunoSEQ multiplex PCR; TCRdb's table is partial and in-frame only. The table shows roughly 100,000 clones, with roughly 81% occurring only once. Specimen: blood, collected before dendritic cell vaccination. These receptors were obtained from a human donor with glioblastoma.

The genes are TRBV5-4 and TRBJ2-2; 8 bases align to TRBD2. The junction had 8 bases not matched to a gene; V was cut back by 4 bases and J by 6 bases. In germline, CDR1 is SGHNT, CDR2 YYREEE (reference sequence). The CDR3 has 15 amino acids. The CDR3 reads CASSKAGVGAGELFF. The DNA for the CDR3 is TGTGCCAGCAGCAAAGCGGGGGTTGGGGCCGGGGAGCTGTTTTTT.

V is TRBV5-1 and J is TRBJ2-1; possible D gene TRBD2, 6 bases. V was shortened by 0 bases and J by 6 bases, with 10 bases between the two germline ends. CDR3 length equals 14 residues. Germline-derived CDR1 and CDR2 are SGHRS and YFSETQ. The CDR3 region is CASSLDLSGNEQFF. The CDR3 DNA follows: TGCGCCAGCAGCTTGGACCTTAGCGGCAATGAGCAGTTCTTC.

V usage is TRBV6-5 and J usage is TRBJ2-4, with 9 bases identical to TRBD1. Germline V gene lookup returns CDR1 MNHEY and CDR2 SVGAGI. There are 12 residues in the CDR3. The V segment lost 2 bases and the J segment 15 bases; nucleotides outside the gene matches: 5. This CDR3 is CASSYGTGQLYF. The CDR3 region has the DNA TGTGCCAGCAGTTACGGGACAGGGCAGTTGTACTTC.

This chain joins TRBV19 and TRBJ2-1, with D possibly TRBD2 on 6 matching bases. Germline lookup yields CDR1 LNHDA and CDR2 SQIVND (reference sequence). Trimming shortened V by 3 bases and J by 8 bases, and 17 bases separated the two germline ends. The CDR3 is made up of 15 amino acids. The CDR3 sequence is CASSMSRGVEDEQFF. The CDR3, as DNA: TGTGCCAGTAGTATGTCGCGGGGAGTAGAGGATGAGCAGTTCTTC.

V gene TRBV7-9 combines with J gene TRBJ1-1, with 8 bases lining up with TRBD1. V gave up 1 base and J gave up 6 bases; unmatched junction bases: 10. The CDR3 spans 16 residues. The germline gives CDR1 SEHNR, CDR2 FQNEAQ (reference sequence). The CDR3 DNA reads as TGTGCCAGCAGCTTAGTTTCCAGGGGGCATTCCGCTGAAGCTTTCTTT. Translation: CASSLVSRGHSAEAFF.

V usage is TRBV5-4 and J usage is TRBJ2-2; D might be TRBD1 (6 bases). Per germline, CDR1 SGHNT and CDR2 YYREEE (reference sequence). Trimming removed 4 bases from V and 6 bases from J, with 19 bases in between. There are 16 residues in the CDR3. The CDR3 loop is CASSGKGDRGSGELFF. CDR3 sequence (DNA): TGTGCCAGCAGCGGGAAGGGGGACCGTGGTTCCGGGGAGCTGTTTTTT.

The chain links TRBV19 to TRBJ2-3; the match to TRBD1 covers 10 bases. The germline V gene has CDR1 LNHDA and CDR2 SQIVND (reference sequence). The CDR3 is 14 residues long. J gave up 4 bases and V 3 bases, and 1 base lay outside the gene matches. Written as DNA, the CDR3 is TGTGCCAGTAGTATGGACAGGGGGGCAGATACGCAGTATTTT. Translating gives CASSMDRGADTQYF.

The chain couples TRBV5-1 to TRBJ2-7; TRBD1 agrees at 8 bases. The junction had 5 bases not matched to a gene; V was cut back by 4 bases and J by 5 bases. The CDR3 runs to 13 residues. CDR1 is SGHRS and CDR2 is YFSETQ in the germline V gene. The chain's CDR3 is CASSPTGANEQYF. CDR3 DNA: TGCGCCAGCAGCCCGACAGGGGCTAACGAGCAGTACTTC.

The chain combines TRBV28 with TRBJ2-5; possible D gene TRBD2, 5 bases. The assigned J gene may be wrong: the sequence end matches TRBJ2-7 better. CDR1 and CDR2 (germline): MDHEN, SYDVKM. The CDR3 is 12 amino acids. CDR3 in amino acids: CATRSGSDEQYF. The CDR3 bases are TGTGCCACTAGATCGGGGTCCGACGAGCAGTACTTC.

This chain connects TRBV19 to TRBJ2-5; TRBD1 matches 7 bases. Germline assignment: CDR1 LNHDA and CDR2 SQIVND (reference sequence). With 6 bases clipped from V and 9 bases from J, the junction kept 7 bases outside the gene matches. This CDR3 region has 12 residues. CDR3 sequence: CASSPRQGAQYF. The CDR3 DNA reads as TGTGCCAGTAGCCCCCGACAGGGCGCCCAGTACTTC.

The chain employs TRBV4-1 and TRBJ2-3; 12 positions agree with TRBD1. Germline CDR1 reads MGHRA; CDR2 reads YSYEKL. Trimming removed 3 bases from V and 6 bases from J; junction bases left unmatched: 7. This CDR3 comprises 16 residues. CDR3 in amino acids: CASSHRDRGLADTQYF. CDR3 sequence (DNA): TGCGCCAGCAGCCACCGGGACAGGGGGCTTGCGGATACGCAGTATTTT.

This clone was counted a few times. The chain recombines TRBV18 with TRBJ1-1; no clear D. The germline gives CDR1 KGHSH, CDR2 LQKENI. The ends were cut back, 2 bases at V and 11 bases at J, with 12 bases in the middle. This CDR3 comprises 12 residues. Here the CDR3 reads CASSPGFQRAFF. The CDR3 DNA reads TGTGCCAGCTCACCAGGGTTCCAGCGGGCTTTCTTT.

The chain employs TRBV7-8 and TRBJ1-1; possibly TRBD1 for D (5 bases). Germline CDR1 and CDR2: SGHVS and FQNEAQ. V lost 0 bases to trimming and J lost 3 bases, with 14 bases between them. The CDR3 has 16 residues. The CDR3 DNA reads TGTGCCAGCAGCTTAGCCCGGGGAGGGGAGGACACTGAAGCTTTCTTT. This gives the protein CASSLARGGEDTEAFF.

The V and J genes are TRBV6-1 and TRBJ2-3, with unresolved D. The CDR3 contains 13 residues. Trimming removed 6 bases at V and 2 bases at J, with 9 bases between. Germline V lookup: CDR1 MNHNS, CDR2 SASEGT. CDR3 sequence reads: CASRDLPTDTQYF. The CDR3 region has the DNA TGTGCCAGCAGAGACTTACCCACAGATACGCAGTATTTT.

The chain carries TRBV2 and TRBJ2-3; 9 nucleotides match TRBD2. CDR1 and CDR2 (germline): SNHLY, FYNNEI. V trimming: 7 bases; J trimming: 1 base; junction bases outside the gene matches: 6. CDR3 length equals 15 residues. In DNA, the CDR3 is TGTGCCAGCAAAGGGCCTAGCGGGGGCACAGATACGCAGTATTTT. Protein sequence: CASKGPSGGTDTQYF.

V gene TRBV2 combines with J gene TRBJ2-2; D is undetermined. The CDR3 loop spans 14 amino acids. Germline V gene data show CDR1 as SNHLY and CDR2 as FYNNEI. V shed 1 base and J shed 8 bases, with 11 bases lying between them. CDR3 residues: CASSEDIAKGELFF. CDR3 sequence (DNA): TGTGCCAGCAGTGAAGACATAGCCAAAGGGGAGCTGTTTTTT.

V and J are TRBV6-6 and TRBJ2-7, with 10 bases identical to TRBD1. V lost 6 bases to trimming and J lost 3 bases; unmatched junction nucleotides: 11. The germline V gene encodes CDR1 MNHNY and CDR2 SVGAGI (reference sequence). There are 16 residues in the CDR3. The CDR3 region is CASRETGGEKFYEQYF. The CDR3 coding sequence is TGTGCCAGCAGAGAGACAGGGGGCGAAAAATTCTACGAGCAGTACTTC.

V is TRBV2 and J is TRBJ2-2; D perhaps matches TRBD1 (7 bases). Trimming took 4 bases from V and 5 from J, leaving 14 bases between them. The CDR3 length is 15 residues. The germline V gene has CDR1 SNHLY and CDR2 FYNNEI. This CDR3 reads CASSGQGGRTGELFF. Written as DNA, the CDR3 is TGTGCCAGCAGTGGACAGGGTGGGAGGACCGGGGAGCTGTTTTTT.

V and J are TRBV6-1 and TRBJ1-4; perhaps TRBD1 as D (6 bases). Germline values: CDR1 MNHNS, CDR2 SASEGT. The CDR3 sequence is 14 residues long. Between the trimmed V and J ends, which lost 9 bases and 6 bases, there was a span of 17 bases. The CDR3, as DNA: TGTGCCAGTTTCAAAGGGGGGGACTATGAAAAACTGTTTTTT. Encoded protein: CASFKGGDYEKLFF.

This rearrangement joins TRBV4-3 to TRBJ2-3; 7 nucleotides match TRBD2. From germline, CDR1 is LGHNA and CDR2 YSLEER. The CDR3 sequence is 16 residues long. J was trimmed by 5 bases and V by 1 base; bases with no gene match: 9. CDR3 nucleotide sequence: TGCGCCAGCAGCCAAGGGGAGGGGTGGGTGGGAGATACGCAGTATTTT. Protein product: CASSQGEGWVGDTQYF.

The rearrangement uses TRBV19 and TRBJ2-5; 9 bases are a match to TRBD1. The J call may be in error: the DNA end matches TRBJ2-7 better. Per germline, CDR1 LNHDA and CDR2 SQIVND (reference sequence). The CDR3 has 17 residues. This chain's CDR3 is CASSMMGGGQGANEQYF. The CDR3 region has the DNA TGTGCCAGTAGTATGATGGGAGGGGGACAGGGTGCCAACGAGCAGTACTTC.

The chain combines TRBV27 with TRBJ2-1; D gene unclear. This CDR3 comprises 14 residues. V was shortened by 7 bases and J by 2 bases, with 12 bases between the two germline ends. CDR1 is MNHEY and CDR2 is SMNVEV in the germline V gene (reference sequence). The CDR3 region has the DNA TGTGCCAGCACCGATCGGTACCCCTACAATGAGCAGTTCTTC. Translation gives CASTDRYPYNEQFF.

This clone was seen once. The CDR3 DNA reads as TGTGCCAGCCGAGCGGACAACACCGGGGAGCTGTTTTTT. It encodes CASRADNTGELFF. The V and J genes are TRBV4-2 and TRBJ2-2; D might be TRBD2 (5 bases). The CDR3 totals 13 residues. Germline loops: CDR1 LGHNA, CDR2 YNFKEQ. Trimming took 8 bases from V and 2 from J, leaving 9 bases between them.

V usage is TRBV27 and J usage is TRBJ1-6; no reliable D call. The germline V gene encodes CDR1 MNHEY and CDR2 SMNVEV (reference sequence). Deletions cut 5 bases from V and 5 bases from J, with 13 bases between. The CDR3 sequence is 15 residues long. Here the CDR3 reads CASSITLAHNSPLHF. CDR3 sequence (DNA): TGTGCCAGCAGTATTACCTTGGCCCATAATTCACCCCTCCACTTT.